Reported below is one T cell receptor (beta chain). Its antigen is unknown. This record belongs to a study of T cells in localized non-small cell lung cancer. The study, taken as a whole, reports: Appearing in adjacent lung were a median about 59 of the top 100 tumor clones. Only one tumor region went through sequencing, so heterogeneity may still be there. Uninvolved adjacent lung showed the highest T cell clonality, exceeding tumor.

The method was immunoSEQ multiplex PCR; TCRdb's version includes in-frame clones alone and lacks a portion of them. This sample has about 41,000 clones, with 65% to 90% found just once. The length of the CDR3 is 16 residues. J gave up 2 bases and V 5 bases, and 8 bases lay outside the gene matches. Germline V lookup: CDR1 KGHSH, CDR2 LQKENI. This TCR derives from a man aged 35-75 years with stage II lung adenocarcinoma. The material was PBMCs, obtained before any cancer treatment. The chain links TRBV18 to TRBJ1-5, with 8 bases lining up with TRBD1. CDR3 in DNA: TGTGCCAGCTCATTTTCAGGGGGCAATGGCAATCAGCCCCAGCATTTT. It translates to CASSFSGGNGNQPQHF.